One sample yielded the 21 T cell receptor beta chains listed below, sequenced in a study of shared clonotypes between healthy human individuals. Using immunoSEQ multiplex PCR, the repertoire was profiled, and TCRdb retains in-frame clones only, with some absent. This table holds approximately 1,500,000 clones, 98% found once. Sequencing was done on a sample of naive CD4+ T cells sorted from blood. The subset denotes: CD45RA+ positively selected. These receptors were obtained from a man younger than 45 in good health.

The J gene is TRBJ2-2, the V gene TRBV27, with 8 bases identical to TRBD2. CDR3 length: 15 amino acids. Germline CDR1 reads MNHEY; CDR2 reads SMNVEV (reference sequence). The V gene end was trimmed by 4 bases and the J gene end by 6 bases; junction bases not matched to a gene: 7. CDR3 coding DNA: TGTGCCAGCAGTTGGTACGGGAGGGCCCCCGGGGAGCTGTTTTTT. Translated: CASSWYGRAPGELFF.

About this clone itself: The same CDR3 also results from other DNA sequences found in this sample. The CDR3 protein is CASTPDSYEQYF. The CDR3 DNA follows: TGTGCCAGCACTCCTGACTCCTACGAGCAGTACTTC. The gene calls are TRBV2 and TRBJ2-7; D gene uncertain. This CDR3 is built from 12 residues. V lost 7 bases and J lost 0, with 7 bases in between. The germline CDR1 and CDR2 sequences are SNHLY and FYNNEI. Full variable domain (missing parts from reference TRBV2 and TRBJ2-7): EPEVTQTPSHQVTQMGQEVILRCVPISNHLYFYWYRQILGQKVEFLVSFYNNEISEKSEIFDDQFSVERPDGSNFTLKIRSTKLEDSAMYFCASTPDSYEQYFGPGTRLTVT.

This rearrangement joins TRBV6-5 to TRBJ2-1, with a tentative D call TRBD2 (5 bases). V shed 0 bases and J shed 8 bases, with 17 bases lying between them. The germline V gene encodes CDR1 MNHEY and CDR2 SVGAGI. This CDR3 region has 16 residues. CDR3 sequence: CASSYSLREGSDEQFF. The CDR3 DNA reads TGTGCCAGCAGTTACTCGTTGCGCGAGGGTTCGGATGAGCAGTTCTTC.

J is TRBJ1-2 and V is TRBV7-9; TRBD1 is a possible D gene (6 bases). V shed 5 bases and J shed 2 bases, with 15 bases lying between them. Germline CDR1 and CDR2: SEHNR and FQNEAQ (reference sequence). This CDR3 region has 15 residues. The CDR3 DNA sequence: TGTGCCAGCAGCATAACCATGGGGGCCAACTATGGCTACACCTTC. Protein: CASSITMGANYGYTF.

Concerning this clone itself: Other DNA variants within this sample encode the same CDR3. The rearrangement joins TRBV10-3 to TRBJ2-7; 8 bases align to TRBD1. Germline V gene lookup returns CDR1 ENHRY and CDR2 SYGVKD. Trimming took 2 bases from V and 0 from J; bases not matched to a gene: 0. CDR3 length equals 14 residues. As DNA, the CDR3 is TGTGCCATCAGTGAGGGACAGGGCTCCTACGAGCAGTACTTC. It specifies CAISEGQGSYEQYF.

The gene calls are TRBV6-1 and TRBJ2-2; TRBD1 aligns across 7 bases. CDR3 length equals 14 residues. V lost 6 bases, J lost 4 bases, and 5 bases stayed unmatched. The germline V gene has CDR1 MNHNS and CDR2 SASEGT. The CDR3 coding sequence is TGTGCCAGCAGCGGCCGACAGGGCACCGGGGAGCTGTTTTTT. Translated, it gives CASSGRQGTGELFF.

The rearrangement uses TRBV6-5 and TRBJ1-2, with D unclear. The V end was cut by 2 bases, the J end by 8 bases, with 12 bases between. Germline CDR1 is MNHEY and CDR2 is SVGAGI. The CDR3 runs 13 residues. The CDR3 coding sequence is TGTGCCAGCAGTTACCAGAGTAGAGGGGGCTACACCTTC. Residues: CASSYQSRGGYTF.

The chain employs TRBV11-3 and TRBJ2-6, with TRBD1 matching 7 bases. The germline gives CDR1 SGHNT, CDR2 YENEEA. CDR3 length: 15 residues. Trimming at V came to 4 bases and at J to 4 bases, leaving 4 bases not matched to a gene. The CDR3 protein is CASSSTGYGANVLTF. CDR3 DNA: TGTGCCAGCAGCTCGACAGGGTACGGGGCCAACGTCCTGACTTTC.

The chain has TRBV11-1 and TRBJ2-4; 9 bases fit TRBD2. The germline gives CDR1 SGHAT, CDR2 FQDESV (reference sequence). V lost 4 bases and J lost 0; bases outside the gene matches: 10. The CDR3 is 18 amino acids. The CDR3 protein is CASSSTPLAGVAKNIQYF. The DNA for the CDR3 is TGTGCCAGCAGCTCCACTCCTTTAGCGGGGGTAGCCAAAAACATTCAGTACTTC.

CDR3 in amino acids: CASSLDRGLAGELFF. In DNA form, the CDR3 reads TGTGCCAGCTCACTGGACAGGGGGCTGGCCGGGGAGCTGTTTTTT. The V call is TRBV18, the J call TRBJ2-2; the match to TRBD1 covers 11 bases. The V segment lost 4 bases and the J segment 6 bases; nucleotides outside the gene matches: 4. Germline V gene data show CDR1 as KGHSH and CDR2 as LQKENI. The CDR3 sequence is 15 residues long.

The V call is TRBV7-8, the J call TRBJ2-2; tentatively, D is TRBD2 (6 bases). V lost 5 bases and J 3 bases, leaving 13 bases between the germline ends. Germline V gives CDR1 SGHVS, CDR2 FQNEAQ. CDR3 length: 15 amino acids. CDR3 loop: CASSGSSGDTGELFF. DNA of the CDR3: TGTGCCAGCAGCGGCAGTTCGGGAGACACCGGGGAGCTGTTTTTT.

In its sample, this clone was seen once. V gene TRBV7-2 combines with J gene TRBJ2-2; D is undetermined. This CDR3 has 18 residues. Trimming removed 1 base from V and 0 bases from J, with 15 bases in between. Germline V gives CDR1 SGHTA, CDR2 FQGNSA. CDR3 residues: CASSLVVLSFPNTGELFF. CDR3 coding DNA: TGTGCCAGCAGCTTAGTGGTTCTCTCGTTCCCGAACACCGGGGAGCTGTTTTTT.

The V gene is TRBV6-5, the J gene TRBJ1-1, with 7 positions matching TRBD1. CDR1 and CDR2 from the germline V gene are MNHEY and SVGAGI. V lost 6 bases to trimming and J lost 5 bases; unmatched junction nucleotides: 9. The CDR3 has 14 residues. CDR3 in amino acids: CASRRSTGVTEAFF. The CDR3 bases are TGTGCCAGCAGACGGAGCACAGGGGTAACTGAAGCTTTCTTT.

The chain joins TRBV7-2 to TRBJ1-2; tentatively, D is TRBD1 (5 bases). This CDR3 region has 14 residues. Germline-derived CDR1 and CDR2 are SGHTA and FQGNSA. Trimming stripped 1 base from V and 5 bases from J, with 11 bases between. In nucleotides, the CDR3 is TGTGCCAGCAGCTTAGGTGGGGGTCAGTATGGCTACACCTTC. Amino acid sequence: CASSLGGGQYGYTF.

V is TRBV7-9 and J is TRBJ1-3; 7 nucleotides align to TRBD1. Germline CDR1 reads SEHNR; CDR2 reads FQNEAQ (reference sequence). The CDR3 loop spans 16 amino acids. J lost 0 bases, V lost 6 bases, and 8 bases had no gene match. The CDR3: CASRLTDRASGNTIYF. The CDR3 DNA sequence: TGTGCCAGCAGACTTACCGACAGGGCCTCTGGAAACACCATATATTTT.

Details on this clone: Different DNA sequences within this sample yield the same CDR3. The chain uses TRBV7-2 and TRBJ2-3; D unresolved. The V and J ends lost 0 bases and 0 bases respectively, with 7 bases between them. Germline CDR1 and CDR2: SGHTA and FQGNSA. This CDR3 contains 15 residues. CDR3 bases: TGTGCCAGCAGCTTAGCGGGATCGAGCACAGATACGCAGTATTTT. Translating it yields CASSLAGSSTDTQYF.

The chain combines TRBV28 with TRBJ1-5; D may be TRBD1 (5 bases). V was trimmed by 6 bases and J by 4 bases, leaving 13 bases between them. The CDR3 is 14 residues long. Germline CDR1 reads MDHEN; CDR2 reads SYDVKM. CDR3 protein: CASRGGRINQPQHF. CDR3 in DNA: TGTGCCAGCAGGGGGGGACGTATTAATCAGCCCCAGCATTTT. Combining the CDR3 with reference TRBV28 and TRBJ1-5 gives the whole variable domain DVKVTQSSRYLVKRTGEKVFLECVQDMDHENMFWYRQDPGLGLRLIYFSYDVKMKEKGDIPEGYSVSREKKERFSLILESASTNQTSMYLCASRGGRINQPQHFGDGTRLSIL.

This clone has a handful of counts. Its ends do not fully match the called genes, so a read error is possible. The chain combines TRBV2 with TRBJ2-7; perhaps TRBD2 as D (6 bases). The CDR3 is made up of 12 amino acids. Germline V gives CDR1 SNHLY, CDR2 FYNNEI. The CDR3 loop reads CASSGDSHEQYF. The CDR3 DNA follows: TGTGCCAGCAGCGGGGACTCCCACGAGCAGTACTTC.

The sample holds one count of this clone. The rearrangement links TRBV7-2 to TRBJ2-1; weak D call: TRBD2 (6 bases). V was clipped by 5 bases and J by 4 bases, with 21 bases between them. The CDR3 is made up of 17 amino acids. The germline CDR1 and CDR2 sequences are SGHTA and FQGNSA. In nucleotides, the CDR3 is TGTGCCAGCAGCCGACGGCTGGGAGGCAGCCGGTACAATGAGCAGTTCTTC. Its protein is CASSRRLGGSRYNEQFF.

The gene calls are TRBV7-9 and TRBJ2-1; 7 bases line up with TRBD2. The CDR3 has 14 amino acids. Germline CDR1 SEHNR, CDR2 FQNEAQ (reference sequence). J was trimmed by 8 bases and V by 5 bases; bases with no gene match: 9. DNA of the CDR3: TGTGCCAGCAGCCCCTTGCGGGAGATCGATGAGCAGTTCTTC. Translation: CASSPLREIDEQFF.

This chain joins TRBV7-9 and TRBJ2-3, with D tentatively TRBD1 (6 bases). This CDR3 has 15 residues. Germline V gene data show CDR1 as SEHNR and CDR2 as FQNEAQ (reference sequence). Trimming took 5 bases from V and 0 from J, leaving 12 bases between them. CDR3 nucleotide sequence: TGTGCCAGCAGCGTATGGGACACCAGCACAGATACGCAGTATTTT. Encoded protein: CASSVWDTSTDTQYF.